This passage covers 22 T cell receptor beta chains from one sample sequenced in a study of T cells in localized non-small cell lung cancer (dated by TCRdb to 2018 to 2020). Receptors were amplified or captured by the immunoSEQ multiplex PCR assay. The table was pulled from immuneACCESS by TCRdb, which kept in-frame rearrangements only. Such tables lose some clones; where checked, under half of the loss comes from unresolved V genes, and the rest has no known cause. Within this sample are around 40,000 clones, with around 83% of them counted one time only. The ten largest clones take up almost 8% of the sample. Here the sequenced sample was PBMCs, taken before any cancer treatment. These TCRs come from a man aged 35-69 years with stage II lung adenocarcinoma.

The chain carries TRBV5-6 and TRBJ2-6; D perhaps matches TRBD2 (6 bases). This CDR3 has 16 residues. Germline lookup yields CDR1 SGHDT and CDR2 YYEEEE. V was cut by 4 bases and J by 2 bases, with 13 bases left in between. The DNA for the CDR3 is TGTGCCAGCAGCCGCTCCGCGGGGACTGGGGCCAACGTCCTGACTTTC. Translating gives CASSRSAGTGANVLTF. The whole variable domain, remainder taken from reference TRBV5-6 and TRBJ2-6, is DAGVTQSPTHLIKTRGQQVTLRCSPKSGHDTVSWYQQALGQGPQFIFQYYEEEERQRGNFPDRFSGHQFPNYSSELNVNALLLGDSALYLCASSRSAGTGANVLTFGAGSRLTVL.

In its sample, this clone was seen once. V gene TRBV28 combines with J gene TRBJ1-5; TRBD1 matches 8 bases. J lost 3 bases, V lost 5 bases, and 6 bases had no gene match. CDR3 length: 15 residues. The germline gives CDR1 MDHEN, CDR2 SYDVKM. CDR3 sequence: CASSPPRGPNQPQHF. The CDR3 region has the DNA TGTGCCAGCAGTCCCCCCAGGGGGCCCAATCAGCCCCAGCATTTT.

This clone was seen a handful of times. V usage is TRBV27 and J usage is TRBJ1-1; 8 positions agree with TRBD1. CDR3 size: 14 residues. The J segment lost 6 bases and the V segment lost 3 bases, leaving 6 bases of the junction unmatched. CDR1 is MNHEY and CDR2 is SMNVEV in the germline V gene (reference sequence). The CDR3 DNA follows: TGTGCCAGCAGTTTGGGACAGGCGGGCCCTGAAGCTTTCTTT. Translation: CASSLGQAGPEAFF.

This clone was found a few times. V and J are TRBV11-2 and TRBJ2-5; 9 bases are shared with TRBD1. The germline CDR1 and CDR2 sequences are SGHAT and FQNNGV. Trimming took 0 bases from V and 5 from J; bases not matched to a gene: 4. The CDR3 has 15 residues. The DNA for the CDR3 is TGTGCCAGCAGCTTAGATGGGACAGGGTGGGAGACCCAGTACTTC. This codes for CASSLDGTGWETQYF.

The CDR3 protein is CASSLGGNTGELFF. The CDR3 DNA is TGTGCCAGCAGCTTAGGAGGGAACACCGGGGAGCTGTTTTTT. The genes are TRBV11-2 and TRBJ2-2; D unclear. In germline, CDR1 is SGHAT, CDR2 FQNNGV. Trimming shortened V by 1 base and J by 1 base, and 4 bases separated the two germline ends. The CDR3 consists of 14 residues. The full variable domain, in which reference TRBV11-2 and TRBJ2-2 provide the parts outside the CDR3, is EAGVAQSPRYKIIEKRQSVAFWCNPISGHATLYWYQQILGQGPKLLIQFQNNGVVDDSQLPKDRFSAERLKGVDSTLKIQPAKLEDSAVYLCASSLGGNTGELFFGEGSRLTVL.

The chain carries TRBV2 and TRBJ1-4; D unresolved. In germline, CDR1 is SNHLY, CDR2 FYNNEI. The V end lost 7 bases, the J end lost 1 base, and 13 bases lay between the germline ends. The CDR3 is 15 amino acids. In nucleotides, the CDR3 is TGTGCCAGCATAGGGCTCGAATTAACTAATGAAAAACTGTTTTTT. The encoded protein is CASIGLELTNEKLFF.

This chain connects TRBV7-3 to TRBJ2-3, with D unclear. V was shortened by 2 bases and J by 0 bases, with 9 bases between the two germline ends. The CDR3 length is 15 residues. Germline V gene sequence: CDR1 SGHTA, CDR2 FQGTGA. The CDR3 loop is CASSLGDTSTDTQYF. The DNA for the CDR3 is TGTGCCAGCAGCTTAGGTGACACTAGCACAGATACGCAGTATTTT. The full variable domain, with the rest looked up from reference TRBV7-3 and TRBJ2-3, is GAGVSQTPSNKVTEKGKYVELRCDPISGHTALYWYRQSLGQGPEFLIYFQGTGAADDSGLPNDRFFAVRPEGSVSTLKIQRTERGDSAVYLCASSLGDTSTDTQYFGPGTRLTVL.

This chain joins TRBV7-2 and TRBJ2-7, with TRBD2 as a possible D gene (7 bases). V shed 4 bases and J shed 2 bases, with 24 bases lying between them. The germline V gene has CDR1 SGHTA and CDR2 FQGNSA. CDR3 length equals 18 residues. Written as DNA, the CDR3 is TGTGCCAGCAGCTCAACCACTCGGGGGGCGTGGGGAACCTACGAGCAGTACTTC. This gives the protein CASSSTTRGAWGTYEQYF.

This chain joins TRBV19 and TRBJ1-3; no definite D call. The CDR3 contains 15 residues. V dropped 11 bases and J dropped 0 bases, with 17 bases sitting between them. In germline, CDR1 is LNHDA, CDR2 SQIVND (reference sequence). CDR3 amino acids: CASSQQGSSGNTIYF. Here the CDR3 DNA reads TGTGCCTCATCGCAGCAAGGCAGCTCTGGAAACACCATATATTTT.

The chain employs TRBV2 and TRBJ2-3; 7 nucleotides agree with TRBD1. The CDR3 length is 15 residues. Germline V CDR1 and CDR2: SNHLY, FYNNEI. The ends lost 3 bases at V and 2 bases at J; junction bases unmatched: 5. CDR3 protein: CASSEQGTDTDTQYF. CDR3 nucleotide sequence: TGTGCCAGCAGTGAGCAAGGGACAGACACAGATACGCAGTATTTT.

J is TRBJ2-5 and V is TRBV2, with 7 positions matching TRBD1. The CDR3 is made up of 13 amino acids. The V and J ends lost 11 bases and 2 bases, in that order; junction bases with no gene match: 8. Germline CDR1 reads SNHLY; CDR2 reads FYNNEI. Here the CDR3 DNA reads TGTGCCTCCCGACAGGGCCATCAAGAGACCCAGTACTTC. Protein sequence: CASRQGHQETQYF. Combining the CDR3 with reference TRBV2 and TRBJ2-5 gives the whole variable domain EPEVTQTPSHQVTQMGQEVILRCVPISNHLYFYWYRQILGQKVEFLVSFYNNEISEKSEIFDDQFSVERPDGSNFTLKIRSTKLEDSAMYFCASRQGHQETQYFGPGTRLLVL.

The V gene is TRBV5-1, the J gene TRBJ1-5; perhaps TRBD1 as D (5 bases). The CDR3 contains 13 residues. V lost 4 bases, J lost 5 bases, and 10 bases lay in between. Germline V lookup: CDR1 SGHRS, CDR2 YFSETQ. The CDR3 coding sequence is TGCGCCAGCAGCAGGGGAGGTGATCAGCCCCAGCATTTT. Translating it yields CASSRGGDQPQHF.

The V and J genes are TRBV27 and TRBJ2-7, with D possibly being TRBD1 or TRBD2 (5 bases each). This CDR3 spans 16 amino acids. The V gene's germline CDR1 is MNHEY and CDR2 SMNVEV (reference sequence). V lost 0 bases, J lost 2 bases, and 14 bases lay in between. CDR3 sequence reads: CASSLSWDVAPYEQYF. CDR3 sequence (DNA): TGTGCCAGCAGTTTATCCTGGGACGTAGCCCCCTACGAGCAGTACTTC.

The chain links TRBV5-1 to TRBJ2-7, with 8 bases aligning to TRBD1. Trimming removed 6 bases from V and 0 bases from J; junction bases left unmatched: 8. Germline lookup yields CDR1 SGHRS and CDR2 YFSETQ. The CDR3 has 15 amino acids. This chain's CDR3 is CASTEGQVSSYEQYF. CDR3 DNA: TGCGCCAGCACCGAGGGACAGGTGAGCTCCTACGAGCAGTACTTC.

The chain is built from TRBV5-1 and TRBJ2-3; a possible D gene is TRBD1 (6 bases). Trimming stripped 4 bases from V and 5 bases from J, with 14 bases between. The germline V gene has CDR1 SGHRS and CDR2 YFSETQ. This CDR3 region has 14 residues. This chain's CDR3 is CASSLSGTQDTQYF. In DNA form, the CDR3 reads TGCGCCAGCAGCCTCTCCGGGACACAAGATACGCAGTATTTT.

The chain has TRBV2 and TRBJ1-2; D is perhaps TRBD1 (6 bases). Germline lookup yields CDR1 SNHLY and CDR2 FYNNEI. The CDR3 is 14 residues long. V shed 3 bases and J shed 2 bases, with 10 bases lying between them. Here the CDR3 DNA reads TGTGCCAGCAGTGAGGGGGCTCTAAACTATGGCTACACCTTC. Protein product: CASSEGALNYGYTF. Full variable domain (missing parts from reference TRBV2 and TRBJ1-2): EPEVTQTPSHQVTQMGQEVILRCVPISNHLYFYWYRQILGQKVEFLVSFYNNEISEKSEIFDDQFSVERPDGSNFTLKIRSTKLEDSAMYFCASSEGALNYGYTFGSGTRLTVV.

CDR3 sequence (DNA): TGTGCCAGCTCCCTTGGTATTGACACTGAAGCTTTCTTT. The encoded protein is CASSLGIDTEAFF. The rearrangement joins TRBV18 to TRBJ1-1; unclear D gene. CDR1 is KGHSH, CDR2 LQKENI, per germline. Between the trimmed V and J ends, which lost 6 bases and 3 bases, there was a span of 11 bases. CDR3 length: 13 amino acids.

The chain joins TRBV5-1 to TRBJ2-5; D gene ambiguous. The CDR3 is 12 residues long. CDR1 SGHRS and CDR2 YFSETQ come from the germline V gene. Deletions cut 0 bases from V and 1 base from J, with 1 base between. CDR3 DNA sequence: TGCGCCAGCAGCTTGGTCCAAGAGACCCAGTACTTC. Encoded protein: CASSLVQETQYF.

V is TRBV18 and J is TRBJ1-1, with TRBD1 matching over 7 bases. The germline V gene encodes CDR1 KGHSH and CDR2 LQKENI. The CDR3 sequence is 12 residues long. V shed 6 bases and J 11 bases; nucleotides not matched to a gene: 9. CDR3 DNA: TGTGCCAGCTCCTCGGGGGAGACAGGGGCTTTCTTT. As protein: CASSSGETGAFF.

This chain uses TRBV5-1 with TRBJ2-7; 7 positions match TRBD2. Trimming removed 7 bases from V and 0 bases from J; junction bases left unmatched: 7. Germline V gives CDR1 SGHRS, CDR2 YFSETQ. CDR3 length equals 14 residues. This CDR3 is CASALTGGSYEQYF. The CDR3 DNA reads TGCGCCAGCGCCCTAACGGGGGGCTCCTACGAGCAGTACTTC.

This clone was observed a handful of times. V is TRBV11-2 and J is TRBJ1-2; unclear D gene. CDR1 and CDR2 (germline): SGHAT, FQNNGV. The CDR3 extends over 12 amino acids. The V gene lost 0 bases and the J gene lost 9 bases, with 8 bases spanning the gap. The CDR3 spells CASSLEAGRYTF. CDR3 coding DNA: TGTGCCAGCAGCTTAGAAGCTGGACGCTACACCTTC.

This chain joins TRBV19 and TRBJ2-7, with D possibly matching TRBD2 (6 bases). Germline V gene sequence: CDR1 LNHDA, CDR2 SQIVND (reference sequence). The CDR3 spans 16 residues. V lost 7 bases and J 3 bases, leaving 22 bases between the germline ends. The CDR3 DNA sequence: TGTGCCAGTACCCGGAGTGGACCCGGGGGAAGCTACGAGCAGTACTTC. Its translation: CASTRSGPGGSYEQYF.